This T cell receptor beta chain was profiled in a study of tumor and adjacent non-tumor tissue in lung cancer. General study results and limits: TCR diversity was significantly greater in tumor than normal lung tissue. Normal lung showed higher cumulative top 100 clone frequency than tumor.

Note on this clonotype: Its antigen is unidentified. Germline and junction disagree at one end, which may indicate a read error.

This sample's RNA came from whole unsorted tissue. There are 17 residues in the CDR3. Germline values: CDR1 MNHEY, CDR2 SVGAGI. TCRbeta libraries were built with three rounds of nested PCR, modified from ARM-PCR. TCRdb analysed the multiplex PCR reads with MiXCR anew, one entry per CDR3 protein. Of tens of thousands of distinct CDR3 sequences listed, about three quarters were seen once; the top ten hold about an eighth. The source of this sequence is a woman between 45 and 65 years old with non-small cell lung cancer. J is TRBJ2-6 and V is TRBV6-5; tentative D call: TRBD1 (5 bases). Material: lung tumor tissue. The CDR3 sequence is CTSSLPFWDSGANVLTF. The CDR3 DNA reads TGTACCAGCAGTCTCCCTTTTTGGGATTCTGGGGCCAATGTCCTGACTTTC.